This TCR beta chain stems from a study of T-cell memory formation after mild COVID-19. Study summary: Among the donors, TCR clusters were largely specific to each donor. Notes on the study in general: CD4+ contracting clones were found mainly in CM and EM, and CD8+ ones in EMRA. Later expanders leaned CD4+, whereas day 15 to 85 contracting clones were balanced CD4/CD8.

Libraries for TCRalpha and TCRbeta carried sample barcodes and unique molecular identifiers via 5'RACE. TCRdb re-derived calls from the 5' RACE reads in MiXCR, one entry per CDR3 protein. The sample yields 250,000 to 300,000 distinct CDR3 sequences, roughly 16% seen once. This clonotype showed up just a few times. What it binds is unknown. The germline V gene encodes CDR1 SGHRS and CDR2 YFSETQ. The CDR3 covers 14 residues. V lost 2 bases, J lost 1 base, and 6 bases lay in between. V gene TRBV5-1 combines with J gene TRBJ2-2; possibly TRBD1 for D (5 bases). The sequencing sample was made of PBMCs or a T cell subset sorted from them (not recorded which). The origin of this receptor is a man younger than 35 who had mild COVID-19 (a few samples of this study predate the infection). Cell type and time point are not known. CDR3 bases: TGCGCCAGCAGCTTTCAGGGGAACACCGGGGAGCTGTTTTTT. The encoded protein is CASSFQGNTGELFF.